The 10 T cell receptor beta chains presented below share a single source sample, sequenced in a study of shared clonotypes between healthy human individuals. The protocol was immunoSEQ multiplex PCR, while the TCRdb copy is restricted to in-frame clones and leaves out a portion. The data hold roughly 1,800,000 clones, with around 96% observed a single time. Positive CCR7 selection of CD45RO-negative cells yielded the naive CD8 cells, and terminally differentiated effector memory CD45RA+ cells were excluded. The source material was naive CD8+ T cells sorted from blood. The receptors were gathered from a man aged 18 to 30 in good health.

The J gene is TRBJ2-4, the V gene TRBV11-2, with 12 bases that match TRBD1. Trimming cost V 5 bases and J 8 bases; bases outside gene matches: 10. This CDR3 spans 16 amino acids. In germline, CDR1 is SGHAT, CDR2 FQNNGV. CDR3 in amino acids: CASSAEGTGGMYIQYF. The CDR3 nucleotides read TGTGCCAGCAGCGCTGAAGGGACAGGGGGCATGTACATTCAGTACTTC.

Details on this clone: Distinct nucleotide sequences in the sample also encode this CDR3. CDR3 residues: CASSLQGAYEQYF. As DNA, the CDR3 is TGTGCCAGCAGTTTACAGGGGGCCTACGAGCAGTACTTC. The chain carries TRBV27 and TRBJ2-7; TRBD1 aligns across 7 bases. V was clipped by 2 bases and J by 2 bases; unmatched bases: 0. CDR3 length: 13 residues. The germline gives CDR1 MNHEY, CDR2 SMNVEV (reference sequence).

The rearrangement uses TRBV4-2 and TRBJ2-1, with 7 positions matching TRBD1. The CDR3 runs to 14 residues. Germline loops: CDR1 LGHNA, CDR2 YNFKEQ. With V trimmed by 4 bases and J by 5 bases, 5 bases remained unmatched. For the CDR3, the DNA is TGTGCCAGCAGCCCGGGACAGCTTGACAATGAGCAGTTCTTC. Encoded protein: CASSPGQLDNEQFF.

This chain links TRBV6-1 with TRBJ2-7; 7 nucleotides agree with TRBD2. V shed 7 bases, J shed 0 bases, and the junction held 6 bases outside the gene matches. There are 14 residues in the CDR3. Germline lookup yields CDR1 MNHNS and CDR2 SASEGT. The CDR3 DNA sequence: TGTGCCAGCAAGGTGGCGGGAGTCTCCTACGAGCAGTACTTC. Translation: CASKVAGVSYEQYF.

V and J are TRBV27 and TRBJ2-1, with 9 bases fitting TRBD2. The CDR3 runs 17 residues. J was trimmed by 8 bases and V by 1 base; bases with no gene match: 12. Germline V gene lookup returns CDR1 MNHEY and CDR2 SMNVEV (reference sequence). In DNA form, the CDR3 reads TGTGCCAGCAGTTTATTGGGTAGCGGGAGTTCCCTCGATGAGCAGTTCTTC. It yields the protein CASSLLGSGSSLDEQFF.

The V and J genes are TRBV29-1 and TRBJ2-5, with 9 bases identical to TRBD2. The junction had 16 bases not matched to a gene; V was cut back by 4 bases and J by 4 bases. CDR1 is SQVTM and CDR2 is ANQGSEA in the germline V gene. The CDR3 runs 17 residues. DNA for the CDR3: TGCAGCGTTGTTAGTCTGGCGGGAGGGCTTTTGGGAGAGACCCAGTACTTC. Translation gives CSVVSLAGGLLGETQYF.

The V gene is TRBV25-1, the J gene TRBJ2-7, with 9 bases matching TRBD1. CDR1 and CDR2 from the germline V gene are MGHDK and SYGVNS. The CDR3 has 16 amino acids. J gave up 4 bases and V 4 bases, and 11 bases lay outside the gene matches. CDR3 loop: CASSVSRGQGGYEQYF. As DNA, the CDR3 is TGTGCCAGCAGTGTGAGCCGGGGACAGGGTGGGTACGAGCAGTACTTC.

This chain joins TRBV6-5 and TRBJ1-1; 7 bases line up with TRBD1. This CDR3 has 14 amino acids. V lost 5 bases and J lost 5; bases outside the gene matches: 8. CDR1 and CDR2 (germline): MNHEY, SVGAGI. CDR3 region: CASSPTGSHTEAFF. The CDR3 DNA reads as TGTGCCAGCAGTCCGACAGGGAGTCATACTGAAGCTTTCTTT.

The V and J genes are TRBV30 and TRBJ2-7, with D possibly matching TRBD1 (5 bases). The CDR3 extends over 13 amino acids. The germline V gene has CDR1 GTSNPN and CDR2 SVGIG (reference sequence). V was shortened by 0 bases and J by 4 bases, with 10 bases between the two germline ends. The CDR3 DNA sequence: TGTGCCTGGAGTGTCGACAGAGAATACGAGCAGTACTTC. This sequence encodes CAWSVDREYEQYF.

Here the CDR3 reads CASSSLRDRGYEQYF. DNA of the CDR3: TGTGCCAGCAGTTCTCTCCGGGACAGGGGCTACGAGCAGTACTTC. The rearrangement links TRBV6-6 to TRBJ2-7; TRBD1 matches 10 bases. The junction had 6 bases not matched to a gene; V was cut back by 4 bases and J by 3 bases. The V gene's germline CDR1 is MNHNY and CDR2 SVGAGI (reference sequence). This CDR3 contains 15 residues.